These 20 T cell receptor beta chains were sequenced from one sample in a study of TIL therapy for anti-PD-1-resistant metastatic lung cancer. This was the immunoSEQ v3 assay. TCRdb's copy holds only in-frame clones and misses some; the assay was immunoSEQ multiplex PCR. The sample carries about 59,000 clones, roughly 80% recorded once. The time point: pre-treatment sample, taken before nivolumab and TIL therapy. The material sequenced was blood, taken at baseline. These receptor sequences come from a person aged 30 to 80 with non-small cell lung cancer.

J is TRBJ1-5 and V is TRBV28; no clear D gene. The CDR3 has 13 residues. The ends were cut back, 6 bases at V and 8 bases at J, with 14 bases in the middle. Germline assignment: CDR1 MDHEN and CDR2 SYDVKM. The CDR3 is CASRNARVEPQHF. The CDR3, as DNA: TGTGCCAGCAGGAACGCGCGGGTGGAGCCCCAGCATTTT.

This clone was picked up a small number of times. This chain links TRBV29-1 with TRBJ2-5; 12 bases agree with TRBD2. The CDR3 is 14 residues long. The germline gives CDR1 SQVTM, CDR2 ANQGSEA. The V gene end was trimmed by 6 bases and the J gene end by 1 base; junction bases not matched to a gene: 3. The CDR3 DNA sequence: TGCAGCGTGACTAGCGGGGGACCCCAAGAGACCCAGTACTTC. Protein product: CSVTSGGPQETQYF.

The chain uses TRBV4-1 and TRBJ1-5; 8 nucleotides line up with TRBD1. With 4 bases clipped from V and 7 bases from J, the junction kept 9 bases outside the gene matches. Per germline, CDR1 MGHRA and CDR2 YSYEKL. The CDR3 is made up of 15 amino acids. Written as DNA, the CDR3 is TGCGCCAGCAGCCCTGACAGGGGCCTGGGGCAGCCCCAGCATTTT. Protein: CASSPDRGLGQPQHF.

This chain joins TRBV28 and TRBJ1-4; 8 nucleotides align to TRBD1. Losses at the gene ends were 10 bases for V and 2 bases for J; bases not matched to a gene: 6. CDR1 and CDR2 from the germline V gene are MDHEN and SYDVKM. The CDR3 consists of 14 residues. Here the CDR3 DNA reads TGTGCCACCGAGGACAGGGCCACTAATGAAAAACTGTTTTTT. Amino acid sequence: CATEDRATNEKLFF.

The sample holds a few counts of this clone. The rearrangement joins TRBV6-1 to TRBJ1-3, with TRBD1 matching over 7 bases. CDR1 and CDR2 from the germline V gene are MNHNS and SASEGT. With 2 bases clipped from V and 2 bases from J, the junction kept 0 bases outside the gene matches. The CDR3 has 14 residues. In DNA, the CDR3 is TGTGCCAGCAGTGAAAGGGGGCCTGGAAACACCATATATTTT. Translation gives CASSERGPGNTIYF.

The V and J genes are TRBV5-4 and TRBJ2-5, with D possibly TRBD1 on 6 matching bases. CDR3 length equals 13 residues. Trimming pared 5 bases from V and 2 bases from J, leaving 10 bases between. Germline-derived CDR1 and CDR2 are SGHNT and YYREEE (reference sequence). CDR3 coding DNA: TGTGCCAGCAGAGACGGGACACAAGAGACCCAGTACTTC. As protein: CASRDGTQETQYF.

This clone has more than one count but fewer than ten. The chain combines TRBV2 with TRBJ2-2, with TRBD1 matching over 8 bases. J lost 1 base, V lost 9 bases, and 7 bases had no gene match. CDR3 length: 15 residues. The germline V gene has CDR1 SNHLY and CDR2 FYNNEI. CDR3 region: CARTRQGRNTGELFF. In DNA, the CDR3 is TGTGCCAGAACCCGACAGGGGAGGAACACCGGGGAGCTGTTTTTT.

The gene calls are TRBV7-2 and TRBJ1-2; 7 bases map to TRBD1. This CDR3 has 14 amino acids. V lost 2 bases to trimming and J lost 3 bases; unmatched junction nucleotides: 3. In germline, CDR1 is SGHTA, CDR2 FQGNSA. CDR3 sequence (DNA): TGTGCCAGCAGCTTATGGCAGGGGGACTATGGCTACACCTTC. It specifies CASSLWQGDYGYTF.

The chain uses TRBV19 and TRBJ2-1, with a tentative D call TRBD1 (5 bases). The V end was cut by 6 bases, the J end by 0 bases, with 6 bases between. This CDR3 is built from 13 residues. The germline V gene has CDR1 LNHDA and CDR2 SQIVND (reference sequence). The CDR3 sequence: CASRTDSYNEQFF. The CDR3 nucleotides read TGTGCCAGTAGGACAGACTCCTACAATGAGCAGTTCTTC.

The V call is TRBV11-3, the J call TRBJ1-1; the match to TRBD1 covers 7 bases. CDR1 is SGHNT, CDR2 YENEEA, per germline. The CDR3 extends over 13 amino acids. Trimming removed 4 bases from V and 5 bases from J; junction bases left unmatched: 4. The CDR3 coding sequence is TGTGCCAGCAGCTGGACAGGAGGAACTGAAGCTTTCTTT. Its protein product is CASSWTGGTEAFF.

The gene calls are TRBV28 and TRBJ2-7; the match to TRBD2 covers 7 bases. J lost 5 bases, V lost 8 bases, and 15 bases had no gene match. Germline assignment: CDR1 MDHEN and CDR2 SYDVKM. This CDR3 is 15 amino acids long. The CDR3 reads CASATGQSGTHEQYF. The CDR3 bases are TGTGCCAGCGCCACCGGCCAGAGCGGGACCCACGAGCAGTACTTC.

This rearrangement joins TRBV7-8 to TRBJ2-7; 8 bases map to TRBD2. Germline V gene data show CDR1 as SGHVS and CDR2 as FQNEAQ. The CDR3 is 18 amino acids. The V segment lost 5 bases and the J segment 1 base; nucleotides outside the gene matches: 16. CDR3 region: CASSPRGRGSGESYEQYF. The CDR3 DNA sequence: TGTGCCAGCAGCCCTCGAGGTAGGGGTAGCGGGGAGTCCTACGAGCAGTACTTC.

This clone has more than one count but fewer than ten. The chain joins TRBV28 to TRBJ2-7, with D tentatively TRBD2 (7 bases). The V gene's germline CDR1 is MDHEN and CDR2 SYDVKM. The ends were cut back, 6 bases at V and 3 bases at J, with 21 bases in the middle. The CDR3 sequence is 16 residues long. For the CDR3, the DNA is TGTGCCAGCAGCCGCGGGGGCTCCCTCTCCTTCTACGAGCAGTACTTC. This encodes CASSRGGSLSFYEQYF.

This clone was seen only once. The V call is TRBV6-5, the J call TRBJ2-5; 8 nucleotides align to TRBD1. CDR3 length: 16 amino acids. Unmatched junction bases numbered 8, after V lost 0 bases and J lost 5 bases. Per the germline V gene, CDR1 is MNHEY and CDR2 is SVGAGI. DNA of the CDR3: TGTGCCAGCAGTTACTCAGAGACAGGGGTAGGGGAGACCCAGTACTTC. Translating it yields CASSYSETGVGETQYF.

V gene TRBV4-3 combines with J gene TRBJ2-7; TRBD2 is a possible D gene (6 bases). The CDR3 totals 15 residues. The germline gives CDR1 LGHNA, CDR2 YSLEER. V lost 0 bases and J lost 4, with 13 bases in between. CDR3: CASSQDVGGVYEQYF. The CDR3 DNA is TGCGCCAGCAGCCAAGATGTTGGAGGGGTATACGAGCAGTACTTC.

The CDR3, as DNA: TGTGCCAGCAGTGAAGCAAGACAGAGCTCCTATAATTCACCCCTCCACTTT. This gives the protein CASSEARQSSYNSPLHF. J is TRBJ1-6 and V is TRBV6-1; D perhaps matches TRBD1 (5 bases). The CDR3 is 17 amino acids. V lost 0 bases, J lost 0 bases, and 9 bases lay in between. Germline V gene sequence: CDR1 MNHNS, CDR2 SASEGT.

The chain is built from TRBV10-3 and TRBJ1-6; TRBD1 matches at 8 bases. This CDR3 contains 15 residues. Germline values: CDR1 ENHRY, CDR2 SYGVKD. V shed 5 bases, J shed 9 bases, and the junction held 9 bases outside the gene matches. The CDR3 loop reads CAISSSDREVSPLHF. DNA of the CDR3: TGTGCCATCAGTTCATCGGACAGGGAAGTTTCACCCCTCCACTTT.

The CDR3, as DNA: TGTGCCAGCAGTTTCCCAAAAGGGGGCCTCAATCAGCCCCAGCATTTT. Translating gives CASSFPKGGLNQPQHF. This chain links TRBV28 with TRBJ1-5; TRBD1 agrees at 7 bases. This CDR3 contains 16 residues. V gave up 3 bases and J gave up 3 bases; unmatched junction bases: 8. Germline loops: CDR1 MDHEN, CDR2 SYDVKM. The full variable domain, in which reference TRBV28 and TRBJ1-5 provide the parts outside the CDR3, is DVKVTQSSRYLVKRTGEKVFLECVQDMDHENMFWYRQDPGLGLRLIYFSYDVKMKEKGDIPEGYSVSREKKERFSLILESASTNQTSMYLCASSFPKGGLNQPQHFGDGTRLSIL.

The chain links TRBV18 to TRBJ2-1; TRBD2 aligns across 13 bases. V dropped 3 bases and J dropped 7; count of bases not matched to a gene: 3. The germline V gene has CDR1 KGHSH and CDR2 LQKENI. This CDR3 has 15 amino acids. The CDR3 spells CASSPTSGRFNEQFF. The CDR3 DNA reads as TGTGCCAGCTCACCGACTAGCGGGAGGTTTAATGAGCAGTTCTTC.

This clone was seen only a few times. The V and J genes are TRBV18 and TRBJ1-5; D is uncertain. In germline, CDR1 is KGHSH, CDR2 LQKENI. V was pared by 3 bases and J by 3 bases, with 12 bases between. The CDR3 is made up of 15 amino acids. The CDR3 loop reads CASSPDGVFNQPQHF. The CDR3 region has the DNA TGTGCCAGCTCACCCGATGGGGTCTTCAATCAGCCCCAGCATTTT.